What follows are 4 T cell receptor beta chains derived from one specimen sequenced in a study of blood T cell repertoires in COVID-19. Sequencing was performed with immunoSEQ multiplex PCR; in TCRdb, only in-frame clones are kept and a portion is missing. The data contain 45,000 to 55,000 clones, 55% to 70% of them seen just once; the ten biggest clones take up approximately 9%. Specimen: peripheral blood. The origin of the receptors is a woman in her seventies with acute or convalescent COVID-19.

The V call is TRBV28, the J call TRBJ2-1; 8 bases match TRBD1. V shed 2 bases, J shed 4 bases, and the junction held 1 base outside the gene matches. The V gene's germline CDR1 is MDHEN and CDR2 SYDVKM. This CDR3 spans 14 amino acids. The CDR3 region has the DNA TGTGCCAGCAGTTTAGGGACAGGATACAATGAGCAGTTCTTC. Its protein product is CASSLGTGYNEQFF.

The chain carries TRBV7-2 and TRBJ2-5; TRBD2 is a possible D gene (7 bases). This CDR3 region has 15 residues. Germline CDR1 reads SGHTA; CDR2 reads FQGNSA. V shed 5 bases and J shed 2 bases, with 15 bases lying between them. DNA of the CDR3: TGTGCCAGCAGCCCTGGGGGGCGGGGGCAAGAGACCCAGTACTTC. Translated, it gives CASSPGGRGQETQYF. Supplemented by reference TRBV7-2 and TRBJ2-5, the full variable domain reads GAGVSQSPSNKVTEKGKDVELRCDPISGHTALYWYRQSLGQGLEFLIYFQGNSAPDKSGLPSDRFSAERTGGSVSTLTIQRTQQEDSAVYLCASSPGGRGQETQYFGPGTRLLVL.

The rearrangement links TRBV19 to TRBJ2-3; 9 nucleotides match TRBD2. J gave up 7 bases and V 3 bases, and 11 bases lay outside the gene matches. The CDR3 spans 16 residues. In germline, CDR1 is LNHDA, CDR2 SQIVND (reference sequence). The CDR3 protein is CASSIWGGGAVNTQYF. In nucleotides, the CDR3 is TGTGCCAGTAGTATCTGGGGCGGGGGGGCCGTAAATACGCAGTATTTT.

The chain recombines TRBV27 with TRBJ2-7, with 11 bases aligning to TRBD2. Germline CDR1 and CDR2: MNHEY and SMNVEV (reference sequence). There are 17 residues in the CDR3. Trimming took 5 bases from V and 6 from J; bases not matched to a gene: 15. The CDR3 is CASSLDRELAGVGEQYF. DNA of the CDR3: TGTGCCAGCAGTCTCGACAGGGAACTAGCGGGAGTGGGCGAGCAGTACTTC.